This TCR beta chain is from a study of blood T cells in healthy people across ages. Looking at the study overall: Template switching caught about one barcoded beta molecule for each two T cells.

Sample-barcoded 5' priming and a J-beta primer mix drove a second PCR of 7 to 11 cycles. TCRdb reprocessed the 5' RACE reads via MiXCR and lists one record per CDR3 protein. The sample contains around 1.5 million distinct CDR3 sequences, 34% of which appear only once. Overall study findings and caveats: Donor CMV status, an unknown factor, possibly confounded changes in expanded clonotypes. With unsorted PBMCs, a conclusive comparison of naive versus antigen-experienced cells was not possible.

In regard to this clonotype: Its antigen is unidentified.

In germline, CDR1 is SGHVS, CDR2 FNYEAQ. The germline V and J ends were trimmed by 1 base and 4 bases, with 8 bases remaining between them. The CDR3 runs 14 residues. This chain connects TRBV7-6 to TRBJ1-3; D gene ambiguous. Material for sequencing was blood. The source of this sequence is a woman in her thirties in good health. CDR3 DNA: TGTGCCAGCAGCTTAGAGGTGGCGGGAAACACCATATATTTT. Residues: CASSLEVAGNTIYF.